This T cell receptor beta chain was sequenced in a study of control samples from healthy donors and cancer patients. Profiling relied on immunoSEQ multiplex PCR, and the TCRdb table lists in-frame clones only, not all of them. Of approximately 150,000 clones in the sample, around nine tenths were seen once. There are a few counts of this clone. The source is a man younger than 35 in good health. Sequenced input: blood.

The chain's CDR3 is CARSVRRSGHQPQHF. CDR3 nucleotide sequence: TGTGCCAGAAGCGTCAGACGTTCGGGGCATCAGCCCCAGCATTTT. The chain is built from TRBV5-3 and TRBJ1-5; TRBD1 might be the D (5 bases). TRBV5-3 is recorded as an ORF, its role being uncertain. V gave up 4 bases and J gave up 5 bases, with 16 bases separating them. This CDR3 is built from 15 residues.